This T cell receptor (beta chain) was recorded in a study of T cells in Graves' hyperthyroidism and ophthalmopathy. Findings and caveats of the study: Ophthalmopathy was predicted by the model a median of 6.5 months ahead of onset. From stable hyperthyroidism, ophthalmopathy was separated by a 13 V-J model.

This clonotype showed up many times. Its target is unknown. The authors took PBMCs from 8 to 10 ml fresh peripheral blood. Germline CDR1 is SGHAT and CDR2 is FQNNGV. The CDR3 consists of 14 residues. V was trimmed by 5 bases and J by 5 bases, leaving 14 bases between them. TCR beta CDR3 region amplification was performed from RNA transcripts. HTBI primers were used for first-round RT-PCR of the TCR CDR3. Each CDR3 protein gets one entry after TCRdb re-called the multiplex PCR reads with MiXCR. Here the sample spans about 350,000 distinct CDR3 sequences, over 12% being singletons. Input material: blood. This chain joins TRBV11-2 and TRBJ2-3, with TRBD1 as a possible D gene (7 bases). This clonotype was sampled from a woman aged 55-69 years with Graves' ophthalmopathy. The CDR3 is CASSLWQGGDTQYF. CDR3 nucleotides: TGTGCCAGCAGCCTATGGCAGGGGGGAGATACGCAGTATTTT.